The 24 T cell receptor beta chains below all came from one sample that was sequenced in a study of blood T cell repertoires in COVID-19. This table comes from immunoSEQ multiplex PCR, and its TCRdb copy is limited to in-frame clones, with some not included. The table includes over 600,000 clones, 70% to 90% detected once. The specimen sequenced was peripheral blood. All receptors derive from a woman younger than 35 with acute or convalescent COVID-19.

V and J are TRBV30 and TRBJ1-1, with a possible D match to TRBD1 (6 bases). Germline CDR1 GTSNPN, CDR2 SVGIG (reference sequence). Deletions cut 3 bases from V and 0 bases from J, with 8 bases between. There are 13 residues in the CDR3. This CDR3 reads CAWSRGLNTEAFF. The CDR3 DNA is TGTGCCTGGAGCAGGGGATTGAACACTGAAGCTTTCTTT.

This chain links TRBV4-3 with TRBJ2-1; TRBD2 might be the D (7 bases). The CDR3 has 17 amino acids. V lost 0 bases, J lost 8 bases, and 20 bases lay in between. From germline, CDR1 is LGHNA and CDR2 YSLEER. CDR3 loop: CASSQEGRGGLGDEQFF. For the CDR3, the DNA is TGCGCCAGCAGCCAAGAGGGGAGGGGGGGCCTCGGCGATGAGCAGTTCTTC.

The V gene is TRBV18, the J gene TRBJ1-6; D is perhaps TRBD1 (5 bases). The V gene's germline CDR1 is KGHSH and CDR2 LQKENI. V was clipped by 6 bases and J by 9 bases, with 18 bases between them. The CDR3 is 15 residues long. CDR3 sequence: CASSPGGLGTSPLHF. CDR3 DNA: TGTGCCAGCTCTCCGGGGGGATTGGGCACTTCACCCCTCCACTTT.

The chain links TRBV6-2 or TRBV6-3 to TRBJ2-1; possibly TRBD2 for D (5 bases). The V gene's germline CDR1 is MNHEY and CDR2 SVGEGT. The CDR3 covers 15 residues. V was clipped by 5 bases and J by 4 bases, with 15 bases between them. CDR3 bases: TGTGCCAGCAGTACCTTTTCCGGGGTTTACAATGAGCAGTTCTTC. This encodes CASSTFSGVYNEQFF.

The J gene is TRBJ2-7, the V gene TRBV7-9; the D gene is possibly TRBD2 (6 bases). CDR3 length: 16 amino acids. V was shortened by 5 bases and J by 2 bases, with 19 bases between the two germline ends. Germline values: CDR1 SEHNR, CDR2 FQNEAQ (reference sequence). CDR3 nucleotides: TGTGCCAGCAGCGACCTCGGGGCGGGGATACCCTACGAGCAGTACTTC. Its protein product is CASSDLGAGIPYEQYF.

The chain joins TRBV18 to TRBJ1-4; a weak D match, TRBD1 (5 bases). Germline V gives CDR1 KGHSH, CDR2 LQKENI. V was shortened by 0 bases and J by 8 bases, with 10 bases between the two germline ends. This CDR3 has 14 amino acids. This chain's CDR3 is CASSPPGLFEKLFF. CDR3 DNA: TGTGCCAGCTCACCACCGGGACTGTTCGAAAAACTGTTTTTT.

This clone occurred once. This chain uses TRBV6-5 with TRBJ2-2; D possibly corresponds to TRBD1 (6 bases). CDR1 is MNHEY, CDR2 SVGAGI, per germline. The V end lost 3 bases, the J end lost 13 bases, and 18 bases lay between the germline ends. The length of the CDR3 is 14 residues. The CDR3 nucleotides are TGTGCCAGCAGTTATACAGGGTTCGTCGATAGGCTGTTTTTT. Its protein product is CASSYTGFVDRLFF.

The chain joins TRBV5-6 to TRBJ1-2; D is possibly TRBD1 (6 bases). The length of the CDR3 is 13 residues. Trimming cost V 4 bases and J 1 base, with 8 bases left between them. Germline values: CDR1 SGHDT, CDR2 YYEEEE. The CDR3 spells CASSTDSNYGYTF. The CDR3 nucleotides are TGTGCCAGCAGCACGGACAGTAACTATGGCTACACCTTC.

The J gene is TRBJ2-2, the V gene TRBV24-1; no firm D call. V shed 8 bases and J shed 0 bases, with 6 bases lying between them. Germline CDR1 reads KGHDR; CDR2 reads SFDVKD. CDR3 length: 13 amino acids. The DNA of the CDR3 is TGTGCCACCAAATCGGCGAACACCGGGGAGCTGTTTTTT. The encoded protein is CATKSANTGELFF.

The V gene is TRBV7-8, the J gene TRBJ2-7, with D possibly being TRBD1 (5 bases). Trimming pared 5 bases from V and 1 base from J, leaving 9 bases between. CDR3 length: 13 amino acids. Germline assignment: CDR1 SGHVS and CDR2 FQNEAQ. CDR3 loop: CASSPRQSYEQYF. CDR3 bases: TGTGCCAGCAGCCCCCGACAGTCCTACGAGCAGTACTTC.

The V call is TRBV27, the J call TRBJ1-3; 7 nucleotides agree with TRBD1. Per germline, CDR1 MNHEY and CDR2 SMNVEV (reference sequence). This CDR3 is 14 amino acids long. The trim removed 4 bases at V and 4 bases at J, leaving 4 bases unmatched. For the CDR3, the DNA is TGTGCCAGCAGTTCAGGGGGAGCCGGAAACACCATATATTTT. Translating it yields CASSSGGAGNTIYF.

This sequence joins TRBV7-7 and TRBJ1-1; D not resolved. Germline lookup yields CDR1 SSHAT and CDR2 FNYEAQ (reference sequence). CDR3 size: 13 residues. V lost 3 bases and J 1 base, leaving 6 bases between the germline ends. The CDR3 nucleotides are TGTGCCAGCAGCTTTAGTAAGAACACTGAAGCTTTCTTT. It specifies CASSFSKNTEAFF. Drawing the rest from reference TRBV7-7 and TRBJ1-1, the complete variable domain is GAGVSQSPRYKVTKRGQDVTLRCDPISSHATLYWYQQALGQGPEFLTYFNYEAQPDKSGLPSDRFSAERPEGSISTLTIQRTEQRDSAMYRCASSFSKNTEAFFGQGTRLTVV.

This rearrangement joins TRBV18 to TRBJ2-7, with a tentative D call TRBD2 (6 bases). V was clipped by 4 bases and J by 5 bases, with 18 bases between them. The CDR3 consists of 15 residues. Germline lookup yields CDR1 KGHSH and CDR2 LQKENI. CDR3 DNA sequence: TGTGCCAGCTCACGGCCGAATGGGGGGTGGAACGAGCAGTACTTC. Its translation: CASSRPNGGWNEQYF.

The rearrangement uses TRBV4-2 and TRBJ2-7; 7 bases map to TRBD1. The CDR3 is made up of 18 amino acids. CDR1 is LGHNA, CDR2 YNFKEQ, per germline. The trim removed 0 bases at V and 2 bases at J, leaving 13 bases unmatched. The CDR3 DNA reads TGTGCCAGCAGCCAAGACTACGCCGCTGGACAGGTTCCCTACGAGCAGTACTTC. This codes for CASSQDYAAGQVPYEQYF.

The V call is TRBV6-5, the J call TRBJ2-5, with a tentative D call TRBD2 (7 bases). Germline CDR1 is MNHEY and CDR2 is SVGAGI. This CDR3 is 13 amino acids long. Trimming cost V 10 bases and J 5 bases, with 17 bases left between them. The CDR3 DNA follows: TGTGCCACCAATTCGGGGGGCCGGGAGACCCAGTACTTC. Protein: CATNSGGRETQYF.

As regards this clone: This CDR3 is also generated by other DNA sequences in the sample. The gene calls are TRBV7-9 and TRBJ1-5; D is possibly TRBD1 (5 bases). The germline V gene has CDR1 SEHNR and CDR2 FQNEAQ (reference sequence). The CDR3 contains 15 residues. The V end was cut by 1 base, the J end by 2 bases, with 9 bases between. Written as DNA, the CDR3 is TGTGCCAGCAGCTTAGGGGGCGCGGGCAATCAGCCCCAGCATTTT. Residues: CASSLGGAGNQPQHF. The whole variable domain, filled in from reference TRBV7-9 and TRBJ1-5, reads DTGVSQNPRHKITKRGQNVTFRCDPISEHNRLYWYRQTLGQGPEFLTYFQNEAQLEKSRLLSDRFSAERPKGSFSTLEIQRTEQGDSAMYLCASSLGGAGNQPQHFGDGTRLSIL.

The rearrangement links TRBV19 to TRBJ1-2; perhaps TRBD1 as D (5 bases). V was cut by 9 bases and J by 9 bases, with 20 bases left in between. Germline V lookup: CDR1 LNHDA, CDR2 SQIVND (reference sequence). This CDR3 spans 13 amino acids. CDR3 residues: CASIPPGMTSYTF. CDR3 coding DNA: TGTGCCAGCATTCCTCCAGGGATGACCAGCTACACCTTC.

This clone appeared a single time. This rearrangement joins TRBV7-9 to TRBJ1-3, with D tentatively TRBD1 (6 bases). The germline CDR1 and CDR2 sequences are SEHNR and FQNEAQ (reference sequence). The CDR3 has 15 residues. V lost 1 base and J lost 2, with 9 bases in between. Written as DNA, the CDR3 is TGTGCCAGCAGCTTAGGGGACACGGCTGGAAACACCATATATTTT. This codes for CASSLGDTAGNTIYF.

The chain employs TRBV5-5 and TRBJ2-2, with 7 positions matching TRBD2. Losses at the gene ends were 6 bases for V and 4 bases for J; bases not matched to a gene: 3. This CDR3 region has 13 residues. CDR1 and CDR2 from the germline V gene are SGHKS and YYEKEE (reference sequence). CDR3 region: CASTWGGTGELFF. CDR3 bases: TGTGCCAGCACTTGGGGGGGCACCGGGGAGCTGTTTTTT. The whole variable domain, remainder taken from reference TRBV5-5 and TRBJ2-2, is DAGVTQSPTHLIKTRGQQVTLRCSPISGHKSVSWYQQVLGQGPQFIFQYYEKEERGRGNFPDRFSARQFPNYSSELNVNALLLGDSALYLCASTWGGTGELFFGEGSRLTVL.

The rearrangement uses TRBV19 and TRBJ1-6; the match to TRBD1 covers 9 bases. The CDR3 totals 14 residues. The germline gives CDR1 LNHDA, CDR2 SQIVND (reference sequence). The ends lost 0 bases at V and 12 bases at J; junction bases unmatched: 3. The CDR3 DNA reads TGTGCCAGTAGTATAGAGGACAGGGGTCTACCCCTCCACTTT. Amino acids: CASSIEDRGLPLHF.

The chain carries TRBV7-6 and TRBJ2-1, with 7 nucleotides matching TRBD1. CDR3 length equals 14 residues. V lost 7 bases to trimming and J lost 6 bases; unmatched junction nucleotides: 9. Per the germline V gene, CDR1 is SGHVS and CDR2 is FNYEAQ. The CDR3 is CASIREQGFNEQFF. The CDR3 DNA reads TGTGCCAGCATACGAGAACAGGGGTTCAATGAGCAGTTCTTC.

CDR3 sequence reads: CATSNSGNGYTF. The CDR3, as DNA: TGTGCCACCAGCAATTCCGGGAACGGCTACACCTTC. This chain connects TRBV15 to TRBJ1-2; no clear D. CDR3 length: 12 residues. Germline V CDR1 and CDR2: LNHNV, YYDKDF (reference sequence). Trimming removed 4 bases from V and 8 bases from J, with 11 bases in between. The variable domain in full, with the rest retrieved from reference TRBV15 and TRBJ1-2, is DAMVIQNPRYQVTQFGKPVTLSCSQTLNHNVMYWYQQKSSQAPKLLFHYYDKDFNNEADTPDNFQSRRPNTSFCFLDIRSPGLGDTAMYLCATSNSGNGYTFGSGTRLTVV.

The CDR3 here is CASSLDRGHNEQFF. The CDR3 DNA follows: TGTGCCAGCAGTTTGGACAGGGGCCACAATGAGCAGTTCTTC. This rearrangement joins TRBV2 to TRBJ2-1; 9 bases are a match to TRBD1. Germline V CDR1 and CDR2: SNHLY, FYNNEI. Germline trimming cut 5 bases from V and 5 bases from J; bases unmatched to any gene: 4. The CDR3 runs to 14 residues.

The rearrangement links TRBV11-3 to TRBJ2-3; D possibly corresponds to TRBD1 (5 bases). The CDR3 loop spans 14 amino acids. Germline CDR1 is SGHNT and CDR2 is YENEEA. Between the trimmed V and J ends, which lost 0 bases and 6 bases, there was a span of 10 bases. The CDR3 loop reads CASSLDGSGDTQYF. CDR3 DNA sequence: TGTGCCAGCAGCTTAGATGGGTCAGGGGATACGCAGTATTTT.